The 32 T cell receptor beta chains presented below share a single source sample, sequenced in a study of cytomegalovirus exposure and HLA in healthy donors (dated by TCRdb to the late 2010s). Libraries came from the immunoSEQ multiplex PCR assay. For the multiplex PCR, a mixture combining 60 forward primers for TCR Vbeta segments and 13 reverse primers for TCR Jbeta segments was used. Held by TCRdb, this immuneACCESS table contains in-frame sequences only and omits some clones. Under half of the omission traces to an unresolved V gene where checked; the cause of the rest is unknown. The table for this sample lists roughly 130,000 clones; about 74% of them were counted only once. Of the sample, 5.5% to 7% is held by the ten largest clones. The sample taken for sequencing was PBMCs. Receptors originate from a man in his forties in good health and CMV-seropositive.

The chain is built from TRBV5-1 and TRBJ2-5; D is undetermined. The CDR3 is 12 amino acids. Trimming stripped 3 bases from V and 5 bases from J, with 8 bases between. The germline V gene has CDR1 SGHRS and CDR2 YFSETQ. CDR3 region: CASSSKHETQYF. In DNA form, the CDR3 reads TGCGCCAGCAGCTCGAAACATGAGACCCAGTACTTC.

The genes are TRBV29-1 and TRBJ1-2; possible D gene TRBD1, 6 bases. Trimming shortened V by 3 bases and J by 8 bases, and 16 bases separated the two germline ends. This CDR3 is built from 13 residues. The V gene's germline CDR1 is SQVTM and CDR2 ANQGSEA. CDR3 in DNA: TGCAGCGTTGACCACAGGGCTGCTTGGGGCTACACCTTC. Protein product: CSVDHRAAWGYTF.

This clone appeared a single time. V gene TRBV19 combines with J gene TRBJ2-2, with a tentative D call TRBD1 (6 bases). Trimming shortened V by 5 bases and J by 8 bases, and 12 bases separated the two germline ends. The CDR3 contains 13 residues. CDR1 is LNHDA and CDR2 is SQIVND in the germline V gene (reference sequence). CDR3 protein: CASSLARGGELFF. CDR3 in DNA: TGTGCCAGTAGTCTGGCCAGGGGTGGGGAGCTGTTTTTT.

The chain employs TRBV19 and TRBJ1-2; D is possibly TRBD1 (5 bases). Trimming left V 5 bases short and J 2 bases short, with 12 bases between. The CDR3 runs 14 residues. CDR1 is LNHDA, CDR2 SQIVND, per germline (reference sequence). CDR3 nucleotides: TGTGCCAGTAGTCCCGATGGGGGGAACTATGGCTACACCTTC. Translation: CASSPDGGNYGYTF.

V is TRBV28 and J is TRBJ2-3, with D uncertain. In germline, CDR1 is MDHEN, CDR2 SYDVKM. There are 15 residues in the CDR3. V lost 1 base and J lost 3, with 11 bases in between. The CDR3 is CASSLFSSWTDTQYF. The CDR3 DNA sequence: TGTGCCAGCAGTTTATTCTCGAGCTGGACAGATACGCAGTATTTT. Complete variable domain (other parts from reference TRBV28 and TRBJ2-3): DVKVTQSSRYLVKRTGEKVFLECVQDMDHENMFWYRQDPGLGLRLIYFSYDVKMKEKGDIPEGYSVSREKKERFSLILESASTNQTSMYLCASSLFSSWTDTQYFGPGTRLTVL.

In DNA form, the CDR3 reads TGTGCCAGCAGTGAAGGAAACGGGATGATCTATGGCTACACCTTC. Its translation: CASSEGNGMIYGYTF. V usage is TRBV2 and J usage is TRBJ1-2; unclear D gene. V lost 1 base and J 4 bases, leaving 13 bases between the germline ends. CDR3 length: 15 amino acids. Germline-derived CDR1 and CDR2 are SNHLY and FYNNEI.

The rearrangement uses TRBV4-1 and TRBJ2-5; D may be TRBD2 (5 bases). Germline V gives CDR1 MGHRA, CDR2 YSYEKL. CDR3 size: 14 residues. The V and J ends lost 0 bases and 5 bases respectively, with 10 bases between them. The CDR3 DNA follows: TGCGCCAGCAGCCAAGATCGGAGGATGGAGACCCAGTACTTC. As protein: CASSQDRRMETQYF.

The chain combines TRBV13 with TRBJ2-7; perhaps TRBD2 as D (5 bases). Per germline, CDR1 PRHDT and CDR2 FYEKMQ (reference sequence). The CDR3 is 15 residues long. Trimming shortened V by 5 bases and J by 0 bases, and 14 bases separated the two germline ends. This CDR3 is CASSHSGIFSYEQYF. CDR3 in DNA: TGTGCCAGCAGCCACTCCGGGATCTTCTCCTACGAGCAGTACTTC.

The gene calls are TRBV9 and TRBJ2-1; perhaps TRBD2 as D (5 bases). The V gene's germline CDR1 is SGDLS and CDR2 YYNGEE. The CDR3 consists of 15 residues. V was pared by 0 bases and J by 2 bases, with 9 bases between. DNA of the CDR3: TGTGCCAGCAGCGTAGAAGTAGCGACCTACAATGAGCAGTTCTTC. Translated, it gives CASSVEVATYNEQFF.

The CDR3 coding sequence is TGTGCCAGCAGTTTACGGGAGCAAAACAATGAGCAGTTCTTC. Amino acids: CASSLREQNNEQFF. The rearrangement joins TRBV27 to TRBJ2-1; possibly TRBD2 for D (6 bases). The CDR3 length is 14 residues. The germline V gene has CDR1 MNHEY and CDR2 SMNVEV (reference sequence). V gave up 2 bases and J gave up 5 bases, with 10 bases separating them.

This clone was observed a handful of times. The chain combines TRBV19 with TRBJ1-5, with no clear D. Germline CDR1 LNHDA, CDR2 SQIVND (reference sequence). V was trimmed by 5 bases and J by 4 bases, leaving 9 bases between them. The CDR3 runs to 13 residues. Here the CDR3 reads CASSLRLNQPQHF. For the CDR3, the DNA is TGTGCCAGTAGTCTACGACTAAATCAGCCCCAGCATTTT.

The DNA of the CDR3 is TGTGCCAGTACCCAGGGGTTTATGTTCGGCACCGGGGAGCTGTTTTTT. Amino acids: CASTQGFMFGTGELFF. The chain recombines TRBV19 with TRBJ2-2, with D possibly being TRBD1 (6 bases). The CDR3 is 16 residues long. V was pared by 7 bases and J by 4 bases, with 19 bases between. From germline, CDR1 is LNHDA and CDR2 SQIVND (reference sequence).

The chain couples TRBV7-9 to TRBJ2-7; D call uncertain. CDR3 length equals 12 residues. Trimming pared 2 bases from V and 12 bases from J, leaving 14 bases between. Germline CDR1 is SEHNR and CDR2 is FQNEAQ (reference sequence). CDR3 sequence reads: CASSLLGDGSYF. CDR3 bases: TGTGCCAGCAGCTTATTGGGCGACGGCTCGTACTTC.

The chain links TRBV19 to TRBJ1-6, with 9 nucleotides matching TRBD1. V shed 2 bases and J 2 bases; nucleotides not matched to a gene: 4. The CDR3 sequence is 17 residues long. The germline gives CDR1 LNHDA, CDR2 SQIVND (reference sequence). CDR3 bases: TGTGCCAGTAGTATACGGGACAGGGACGCCTATAATTCACCCCTCCACTTT. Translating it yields CASSIRDRDAYNSPLHF.

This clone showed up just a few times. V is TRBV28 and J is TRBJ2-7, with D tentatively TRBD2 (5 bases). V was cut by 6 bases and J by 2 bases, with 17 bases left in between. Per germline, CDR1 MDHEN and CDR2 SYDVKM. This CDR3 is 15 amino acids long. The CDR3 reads CASSSTARGTYEQYF. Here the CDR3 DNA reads TGTGCCAGCAGCTCAACAGCCCGGGGAACCTACGAGCAGTACTTC.

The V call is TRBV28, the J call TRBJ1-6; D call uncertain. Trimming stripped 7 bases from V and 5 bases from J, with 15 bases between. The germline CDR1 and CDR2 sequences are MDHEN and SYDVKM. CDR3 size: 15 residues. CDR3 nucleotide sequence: TGTGCCAGCACCTTGACAAACACCCATAATTCACCCCTCCACTTT. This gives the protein CASTLTNTHNSPLHF.

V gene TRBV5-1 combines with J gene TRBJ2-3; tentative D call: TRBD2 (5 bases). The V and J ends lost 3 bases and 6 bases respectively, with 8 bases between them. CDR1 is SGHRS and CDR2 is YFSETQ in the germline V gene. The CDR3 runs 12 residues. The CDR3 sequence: CASSSGKDTQYF. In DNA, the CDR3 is TGCGCCAGCAGCTCGGGAAAGGATACGCAGTATTTT.

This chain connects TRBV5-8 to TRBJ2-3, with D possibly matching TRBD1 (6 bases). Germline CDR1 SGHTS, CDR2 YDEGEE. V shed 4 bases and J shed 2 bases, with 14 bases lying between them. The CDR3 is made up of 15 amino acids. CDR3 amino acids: CASSRRGGTTDTQYF. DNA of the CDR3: TGTGCCAGCAGCCGGCGAGGGGGAACCACAGATACGCAGTATTTT.

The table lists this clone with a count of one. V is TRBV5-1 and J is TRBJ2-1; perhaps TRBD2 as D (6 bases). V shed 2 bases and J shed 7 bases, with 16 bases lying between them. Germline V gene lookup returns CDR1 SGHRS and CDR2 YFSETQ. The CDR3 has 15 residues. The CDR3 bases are TGCGCCAGCAGCTTTGGCGGGAACTCGGATAATGAGCAGTTCTTC. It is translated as CASSFGGNSDNEQFF.

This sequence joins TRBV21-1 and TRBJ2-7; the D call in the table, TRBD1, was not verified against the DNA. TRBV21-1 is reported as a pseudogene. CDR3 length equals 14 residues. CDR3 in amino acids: CASSPGGKQKGQYF. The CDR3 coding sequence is TGTGCCAGCAGCCCAGGGGGGAAACAGAAGGGGCAGTACTTC.

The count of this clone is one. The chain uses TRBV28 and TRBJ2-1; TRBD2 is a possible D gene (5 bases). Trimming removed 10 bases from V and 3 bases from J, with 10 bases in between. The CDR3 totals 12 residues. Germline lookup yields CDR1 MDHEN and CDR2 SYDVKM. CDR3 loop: CATLDYYNEQFF. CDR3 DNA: TGTGCCACGCTAGACTACTACAATGAGCAGTTCTTC.

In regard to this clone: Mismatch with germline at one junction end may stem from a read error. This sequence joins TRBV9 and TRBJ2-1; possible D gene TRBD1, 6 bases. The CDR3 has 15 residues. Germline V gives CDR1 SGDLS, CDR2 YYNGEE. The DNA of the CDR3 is TGTGCCAGCAGCGTAGGAGGGACACCTAGGACCTCGTTTGTCTTC. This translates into CASSVGGTPRTSFVF.

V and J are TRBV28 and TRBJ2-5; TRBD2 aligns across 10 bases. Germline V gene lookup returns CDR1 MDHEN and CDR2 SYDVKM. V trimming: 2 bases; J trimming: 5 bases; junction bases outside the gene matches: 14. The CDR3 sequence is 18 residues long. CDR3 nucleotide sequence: TGTGCCAGCAGTTTACCCCGACTAGCGGGCCAATGGGGGGAGACCCAGTACTTC. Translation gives CASSLPRLAGQWGETQYF.

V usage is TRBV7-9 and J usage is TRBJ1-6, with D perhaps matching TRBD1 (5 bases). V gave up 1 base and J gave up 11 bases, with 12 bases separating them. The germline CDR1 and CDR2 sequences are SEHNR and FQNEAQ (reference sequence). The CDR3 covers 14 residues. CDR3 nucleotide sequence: TGTGCCAGCAGCTTAGGACAGATAGATCCACCCCTCCACTTT. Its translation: CASSLGQIDPPLHF.

The CDR3 DNA reads TGTGCCAGCAGTGAATTACAGGGGGCTGGAGAGCAGTACTTC. Translated, it gives CASSELQGAGEQYF. This chain uses TRBV6-1 with TRBJ2-7, with 9 positions matching TRBD1. The CDR3 has 14 amino acids. From germline, CDR1 is MNHNS and CDR2 SASEGT. J was trimmed by 7 bases and V by 2 bases; bases with no gene match: 6.

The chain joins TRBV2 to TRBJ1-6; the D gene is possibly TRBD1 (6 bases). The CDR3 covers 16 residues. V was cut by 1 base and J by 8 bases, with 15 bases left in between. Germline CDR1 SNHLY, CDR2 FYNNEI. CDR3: CASSEGAFKGDSPLHF. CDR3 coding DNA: TGTGCCAGCAGTGAAGGGGCCTTCAAGGGGGATTCACCCCTCCACTTT.

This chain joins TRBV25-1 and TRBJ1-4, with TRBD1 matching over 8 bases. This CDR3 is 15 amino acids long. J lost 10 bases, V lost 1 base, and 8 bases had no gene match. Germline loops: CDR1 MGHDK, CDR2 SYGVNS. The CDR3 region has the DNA TGTGCCAGCAGTGAATTTCGGCAGGGGGCAGGAAAACTGTTTTTT. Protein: CASSEFRQGAGKLFF.

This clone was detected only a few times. The CDR3 DNA is TGCGCCAGCAGCTTGACCGAGGGCTCCTATAATTCACCCCTCCACTTT. Protein: CASSLTEGSYNSPLHF. The J gene is TRBJ1-6, the V gene TRBV5-1; D is uncertain. Trimming took 1 base from V and 0 from J, leaving 8 bases between them. This CDR3 has 16 residues. CDR1 and CDR2 from the germline V gene are SGHRS and YFSETQ.

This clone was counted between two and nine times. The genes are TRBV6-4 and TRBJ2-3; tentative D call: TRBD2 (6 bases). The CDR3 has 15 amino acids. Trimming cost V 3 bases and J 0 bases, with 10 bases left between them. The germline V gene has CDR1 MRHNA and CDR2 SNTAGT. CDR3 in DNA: TGTGCCAGCAGTGAGTCGGCGGGGAGCACAGATACGCAGTATTTT. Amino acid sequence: CASSESAGSTDTQYF.

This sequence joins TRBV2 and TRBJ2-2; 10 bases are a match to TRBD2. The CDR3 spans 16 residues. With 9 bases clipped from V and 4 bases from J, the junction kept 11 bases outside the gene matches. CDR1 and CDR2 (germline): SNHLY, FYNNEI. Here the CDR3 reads CARGPLAGGGTGELFF. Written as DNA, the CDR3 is TGTGCCAGGGGGCCTTTAGCGGGAGGCGGCACCGGGGAGCTGTTTTTT.

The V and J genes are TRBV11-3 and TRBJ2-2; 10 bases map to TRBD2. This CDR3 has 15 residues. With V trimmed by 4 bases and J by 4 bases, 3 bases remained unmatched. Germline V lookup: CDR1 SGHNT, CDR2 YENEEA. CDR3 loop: CASSSLAGGTGELFF. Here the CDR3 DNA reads TGTGCCAGCAGCTCCTTAGCGGGAGGCACCGGGGAGCTGTTTTTT.

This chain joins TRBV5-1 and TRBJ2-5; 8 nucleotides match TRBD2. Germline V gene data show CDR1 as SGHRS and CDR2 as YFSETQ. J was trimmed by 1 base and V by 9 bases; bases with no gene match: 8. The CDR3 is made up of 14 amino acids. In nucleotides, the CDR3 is TGCGCCACCCGGGAGGGGGGCCGCCAAGAGACCCAGTACTTC. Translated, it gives CATREGGRQETQYF.